This T cell receptor beta chain is from a study of human T cells and chemical hapten exposure. Study details: Small pooled library volume differences mainly caused per-sample TCR yield variation. Study-level results: Among TCRs, those above 1 in 1000 frequency were unaffected by DPC sensitization. It should be noted that donors had alopecia, so their immune response may differ from healthy people's.

CDR1 and CDR2 (germline): MDHEN, SYDVKM. V was cut by 2 bases and J by 5 bases, with 10 bases left in between. This CDR3 comprises 13 residues. Time point indicated: pre-sensitization, week 0. Treatment reported: therapeutic diphenylcyclopropenone sensitization with weekly scalp DPC. MiXCR was run by TCRdb on the RACE reads, yielding one entry per CDR3 protein. The sample lists 60,000 to 70,000 distinct CDR3 sequences, 10% to 11% occurring once. This clonotype was seen a handful of times. Its specificity is not known. The source of this sequence is a woman aged 45-59 years with alopecia areata. Some clones in this sample may be carry-over from other donors' samples. J is TRBJ2-7 and V is TRBV28; no firm D call. The material sequenced was whole blood, taken in connection with sensitization to the hapten diphenylcyclopropenone (DPC). The CDR3 sequence: CASSLRLGDEQYF. CDR3 sequence (DNA): TGTGCCAGCAGTTTAAGGCTCGGCGACGAGCAGTACTTC.